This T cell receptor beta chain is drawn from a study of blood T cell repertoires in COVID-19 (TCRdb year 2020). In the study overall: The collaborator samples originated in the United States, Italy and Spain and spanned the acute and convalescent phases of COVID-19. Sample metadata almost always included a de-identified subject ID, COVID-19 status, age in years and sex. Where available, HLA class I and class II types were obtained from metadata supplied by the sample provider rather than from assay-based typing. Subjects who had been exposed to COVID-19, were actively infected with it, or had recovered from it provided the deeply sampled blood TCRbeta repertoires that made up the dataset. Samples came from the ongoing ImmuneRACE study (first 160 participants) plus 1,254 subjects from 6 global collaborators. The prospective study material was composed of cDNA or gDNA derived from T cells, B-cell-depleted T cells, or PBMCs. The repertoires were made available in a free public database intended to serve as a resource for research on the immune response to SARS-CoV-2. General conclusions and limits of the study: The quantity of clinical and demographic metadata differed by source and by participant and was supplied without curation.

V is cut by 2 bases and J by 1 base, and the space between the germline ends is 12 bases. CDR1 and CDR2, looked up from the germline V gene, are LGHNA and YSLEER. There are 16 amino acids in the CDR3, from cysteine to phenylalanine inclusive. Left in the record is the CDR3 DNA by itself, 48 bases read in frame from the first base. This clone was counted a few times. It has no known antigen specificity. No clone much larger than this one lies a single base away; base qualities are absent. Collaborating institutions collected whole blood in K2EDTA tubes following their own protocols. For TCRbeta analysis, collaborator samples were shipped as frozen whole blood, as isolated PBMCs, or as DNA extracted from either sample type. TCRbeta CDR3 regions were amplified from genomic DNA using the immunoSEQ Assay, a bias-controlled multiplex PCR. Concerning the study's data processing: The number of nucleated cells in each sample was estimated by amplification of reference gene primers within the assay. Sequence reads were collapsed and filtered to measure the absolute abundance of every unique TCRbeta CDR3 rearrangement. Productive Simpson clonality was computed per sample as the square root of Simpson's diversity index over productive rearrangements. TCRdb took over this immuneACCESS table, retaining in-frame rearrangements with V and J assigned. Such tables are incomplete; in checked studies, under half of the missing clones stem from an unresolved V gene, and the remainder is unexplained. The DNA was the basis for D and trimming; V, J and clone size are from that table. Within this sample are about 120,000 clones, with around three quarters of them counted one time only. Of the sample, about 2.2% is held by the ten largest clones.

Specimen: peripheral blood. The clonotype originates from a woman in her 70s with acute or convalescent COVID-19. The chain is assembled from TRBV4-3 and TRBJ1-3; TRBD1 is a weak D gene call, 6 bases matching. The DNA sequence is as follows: TGCGCCAGCAGCCAAATTGACAGGACTTCTGGAAACACCATATATTTT. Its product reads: CASSQIDRTSGNTIYF.